This T cell receptor beta chain was retrieved from a study of early T cells in non-severe SARS-CoV-2 infection. Study background: Bulk RNA from unsorted whole blood was sequenced; chains were unpaired.

On this clonotype: Its target is not known.

Attachment of unique molecular identifiers to individual cDNA molecules was performed. MiXCR, run by TCRdb on the 5' RACE reads, gives a single entry per CDR3 protein. This repertoire shows fewer than 130,000 distinct CDR3 sequences, roughly 13% found once; its top ten account for approximately 3.8%. Study findings and constraints: The VDJdb matching leaned toward anti-spike CD8 responses and overlooked private and CD4 specificities.

V dropped 6 bases and J dropped 4 bases, with 10 bases sitting between them. The CDR3 extends over 13 amino acids. Germline CDR1 is LNHNV and CDR2 is YYDKDF (reference sequence). The source is an adult who was a healthcare worker with PCR-confirmed SARS-CoV-2 infection or an uninfected control (not recorded which). This chain uses TRBV15 with TRBJ2-1; weak D call: TRBD2 (6 bases). The material sequenced was whole blood, taken at baseline. CDR3 region: CATRDYLYNEQFF. Here the CDR3 DNA reads TGTGCCACCAGGGACTATTTATACAATGAGCAGTTCTTC.